Following are 26 T cell receptor beta chains from one sample sequenced in a study of identical twins. In TCRdb, the 5' RACE reads were re-called with MiXCR into one record per CDR3 protein. The profile covers 450,000 or so distinct CDR3 sequences, with roughly an eighth appearing a single time and approximately 1% taken by the ten largest. The same sample was also used in a study of yellow fever vaccine responses in identical twins.

What was sequenced was CD4+ T cells sorted from blood. The receptors come from a woman in her late teens or twenties in good health.

The chain joins TRBV29-1 to TRBJ1-2, with D unresolved. The CDR3 is made up of 11 amino acids. The germline V gene encodes CDR1 SQVTM and CDR2 ANQGSEA. Trimming left V 6 bases short and J 6 bases short, with 11 bases between. The chain's CDR3 is CSVSFADGYTF. The CDR3 DNA follows: TGCAGCGTGAGCTTCGCGGATGGCTACACCTTC.

This clonotype was seen a handful of times. In DNA, the CDR3 is TGCAGCGTTGGTAAAAGGGCCGAGAAGAACACTGAAGCTTTCTTT. It specifies CSVGKRAEKNTEAFF. The J gene is TRBJ1-1, the V gene TRBV29-1; D is unresolved. Germline assignment: CDR1 SQVTM and CDR2 ANQGSEA. The CDR3 contains 15 residues. V lost 4 bases and J 1 base, leaving 16 bases between the germline ends. Looking up the rest from reference TRBV29-1 and TRBJ1-1 gives the full variable domain: SAVISQKPSRDICQRGTSLTIQCQVDSQVTMMFWYRQQPGQSLTLIATANQGSEATYESGFVIDKFPISRPNLTFSTLTVSNMSPEDSSIYLCSVGKRAEKNTEAFFGQGTRLTVV.

V gene TRBV29-1 combines with J gene TRBJ1-2, with D maybe TRBD1 (6 bases). CDR1 is SQVTM, CDR2 ANQGSEA, per germline. V lost 6 bases and J 7 bases, leaving 24 bases between the germline ends. The CDR3 is made up of 15 amino acids. The CDR3 is CSVSRPGDAFGGYTF. DNA for the CDR3: TGCAGCGTATCGCGCCCAGGGGACGCCTTTGGTGGCTACACCTTC.

The CDR3 sequence is CASSLGTSKFYEQYF. The DNA of the CDR3 is TGTGCCAGCAGCTTGGGGACTAGCAAGTTCTACGAGCAGTACTTC. This chain uses TRBV5-6 with TRBJ2-7; 8 bases line up with TRBD2. The V gene's germline CDR1 is SGHDT and CDR2 YYEEEE. J was trimmed by 3 bases and V by 0 bases; bases with no gene match: 5. The CDR3 sequence is 15 residues long.

A few counts support this clonotype. V usage is TRBV29-1 and J usage is TRBJ2-1; TRBD2 aligns across 7 bases. Looked up from germline, CDR1 is SQVTM and CDR2 is ANQGSEA. The junction had 9 bases not matched to a gene; V was cut back by 3 bases and J by 10 bases. This CDR3 is built from 13 residues. The DNA of the CDR3 is TGCAGCGTTGAGACCCTCCGGGGGGTGGAGCAGTTCTTC. It encodes CSVETLRGVEQFF.

This rearrangement joins TRBV10-3 to TRBJ2-3; unclear D gene. The CDR3 is made up of 12 amino acids. CDR1 is ENHRY, CDR2 SYGVKD, per germline. V was clipped by 9 bases and J by 8 bases, with 15 bases between them. CDR3 nucleotides: TGTGCCATGATGCCCTCGGGCGGTACGCAGTATTTT. This gives the protein CAMMPSGGTQYF.

This clonotype was detected many times. Written as DNA, the CDR3 is TGTGCCAGCAGCTTAGATGGGAGGCACAACAATGAGCAGTTCTTC. Its protein is CASSLDGRHNNEQFF. The genes are TRBV7-2 and TRBJ2-1; TRBD2 might be the D (6 bases). The CDR3 is 15 residues long. With 1 base removed from V and 5 bases from J, the gap between germline ends came to 12 bases. Germline lookup yields CDR1 SGHTA and CDR2 FQGNSA. The complete variable domain, with remaining parts taken from reference TRBV7-2 and TRBJ2-1, reads GAGVSQSPSNKVTEKGKDVELRCDPISGHTALYWYRQSLGQGLEFLIYFQGNSAPDKSGLPSDRFSAERTGGSVSTLTIQRTQQEDSAVYLCASSLDGRHNNEQFFGPGTRLTVL.

In this sample, this clonotype turned up a few times. The chain uses TRBV20-1 and TRBJ2-1; 8 positions agree with TRBD2. V lost 0 bases, J lost 5 bases, and 6 bases stayed unmatched. Per the germline V gene, CDR1 is DFQATT and CDR2 is SNEGSKA (reference sequence). The length of the CDR3 is 15 residues. CDR3 amino acids: CSARDHTGGHNEQFF. In nucleotides, the CDR3 is TGCAGTGCTAGAGATCACACGGGGGGGCACAATGAGCAGTTCTTC.

Worth noting for this clonotype: Its ends do not fully match the called genes, so a read error is possible. The genes are TRBV15 and TRBJ1-3; D is ambiguous. The length of the CDR3 is 13 residues. The germline CDR1 and CDR2 sequences are LNHNV and YYDKDF (reference sequence). CDR3 sequence (DNA): TGTGCTACCAGCAGAGATGGACGAGGCACCATATATTTT. Its translation is CATSRDGRGTIYF. Drawing the rest from reference TRBV15 and TRBJ1-3, the complete variable domain is DAMVIQNPRYQVTQFGKPVTLSCSQTLNHNVMYWYQQKSSQAPKLLFHYYDKDFNNEADTPDNFQSRRPNTSFCFLDIRSPGLGDTAMYLCATSRDGRGTIYFGEGSWLTVV.

The rearrangement uses TRBV11-2 and TRBJ2-5, with 8 nucleotides matching TRBD1. Germline CDR1 SGHAT, CDR2 FQNNGV. The trim removed 5 bases at V and 2 bases at J, leaving 10 bases unmatched. The CDR3 sequence is 16 residues long. The CDR3 region is CASSRRLDRGQETQYF. CDR3 coding DNA: TGTGCCAGCAGCCGCCGCCTTGACAGGGGACAAGAGACCCAGTACTTC.

The CDR3 nucleotides read TGTGCCAGCAGCGATATCCAGGGGAGCACAGATACGCAGTATTTT. Translated, it gives CASSDIQGSTDTQYF. The J gene is TRBJ2-3, the V gene TRBV12-3 or TRBV12-4; tentatively, D is TRBD1 (6 bases). The CDR3 totals 15 residues. V lost 6 bases and J lost 0, with 13 bases in between.

The chain uses TRBV5-1 and TRBJ2-5; TRBD2 agrees at 9 bases. V shed 4 bases, J shed 6 bases, and the junction held 13 bases outside the gene matches. CDR1 and CDR2 (germline): SGHRS, YFSETQ. The CDR3 covers 16 residues. DNA for the CDR3: TGCGCCAGCAGCCCCCGTAGCGGGGGAAACTACAAGACCCAGTACTTC. Translated: CASSPRSGGNYKTQYF.

The gene calls are TRBV5-1 and TRBJ2-1, with a weak D call TRBD2 (6 bases). Germline CDR1 reads SGHRS; CDR2 reads YFSETQ. CDR3 size: 16 residues. V lost 0 bases and J lost 3, with 13 bases in between. CDR3 sequence: CASSLGGLDNYNEQFF. CDR3 in DNA: TGCGCCAGCAGCTTGGGGGGACTTGACAACTACAATGAGCAGTTCTTC.

Ten or more counts support this clonotype. The rearrangement joins TRBV28 to TRBJ2-1, with 14 bases aligning to TRBD2. Germline CDR1 is MDHEN and CDR2 is SYDVKM. V lost 6 bases, J lost 8 bases, and 6 bases stayed unmatched. The CDR3 contains 15 residues. The CDR3 DNA follows: TGTGCCAGCAGCGTGACTAGCGGGAGGGCGGATGAGCAGTTCTTC. It encodes CASSVTSGRADEQFF.

This clonotype was found a few times. The chain joins TRBV3-1 to TRBJ2-5; perhaps TRBD2 as D (7 bases). The CDR3 covers 15 residues. V was cut by 6 bases and J by 5 bases, with 19 bases left in between. Germline CDR1 and CDR2: LGHDT and YNNKEL (reference sequence). Written as DNA, the CDR3 is TGTGCCAGCAGAAAAACCGCGGGGGCCGGGGAGACCCAGTACTTC. Residues: CASRKTAGAGETQYF.

The chain has TRBV7-8 and TRBJ2-7; tentatively, D is TRBD1 or TRBD2 (5 bases each). Trimming took off 1 base at V and 3 bases at J, with 13 bases between the two ends. Germline values: CDR1 SGHVS, CDR2 FQNEAQ. This CDR3 is built from 15 residues. The CDR3 DNA reads as TGTGCCAGCAGCTTAGGCCGGGGCGGTGGCTACGAGCAGTACTTC. Encoded protein: CASSLGRGGGYEQYF.

The sample holds many counts of this clonotype. The genes are TRBV7-2 and TRBJ2-7; TRBD1 aligns across 11 bases. Germline lookup yields CDR1 SGHTA and CDR2 FQGNSA. V lost 6 bases and J lost 3; bases outside the gene matches: 7. This CDR3 comprises 15 residues. The CDR3, as DNA: TGTGCCAGCAGTTCCACCGGGACAGGGGGCTACGAGCAGTACTTC. Translated: CASSSTGTGGYEQYF.

This rearrangement joins TRBV4-2 to TRBJ1-2; 7 bases fit TRBD1. Germline V CDR1 and CDR2: LGHNA, YNFKEQ. J lost 7 bases, V lost 1 base, and 6 bases had no gene match. The CDR3 loop spans 14 amino acids. Here the CDR3 DNA reads TGTGCCAGCAGCCAAGCTAAGGGGGCGGCTGGCTACACCTTC. Encoded protein: CASSQAKGAAGYTF.

This clonotype was counted between two and nine times. The V and J genes are TRBV24-1 and TRBJ2-7; a possible D gene is TRBD1 (6 bases). Between the trimmed V and J ends, which lost 1 base and 6 bases, there was a span of 9 bases. Germline V lookup: CDR1 KGHDR, CDR2 SFDVKD. CDR3 size: 13 residues. The CDR3 loop is CATSDLQGGEQYF. The CDR3 DNA reads as TGTGCCACCAGTGATTTACAGGGTGGCGAGCAGTACTTC.

The chain couples TRBV18 to TRBJ2-1, with 10 bases that match TRBD2. The CDR3 extends over 14 amino acids. CDR1 KGHSH and CDR2 LQKENI come from the germline V gene. V shed 5 bases, J shed 6 bases, and the junction held 4 bases outside the gene matches. CDR3 sequence: CASSVSGRGNEQFF. Written as DNA, the CDR3 is TGTGCCAGCTCAGTAAGCGGGAGGGGCAATGAGCAGTTCTTC.

The chain has TRBV20-1 and TRBJ2-1; 8 bases align to TRBD1. The ends lost 7 bases at V and 7 bases at J; junction bases unmatched: 15. This CDR3 spans 15 amino acids. Germline V gives CDR1 DFQATT, CDR2 SNEGSKA (reference sequence). In DNA, the CDR3 is TGCAGTGTACCGAGAGCGGACAGGGAAGGGAATGAGCAGTTCTTC. It specifies CSVPRADREGNEQFF.

This clonotype was picked up many times. The chain couples TRBV20-1 to TRBJ2-1; 9 bases fit TRBD2. The CDR3 loop spans 13 amino acids. V was pared by 3 bases and J by 9 bases, with 6 bases of the junction left unmatched. The germline gives CDR1 DFQATT, CDR2 SNEGSKA (reference sequence). DNA of the CDR3: TGCAGTGCTAGTAGGACTAGCGAAATTGAGCAGTTCTTC. It is translated as CSASRTSEIEQFF.

This clonotype appeared many times. The rearrangement links TRBV5-1 to TRBJ1-4; D is unclear. The germline CDR1 and CDR2 sequences are SGHRS and YFSETQ. The CDR3 has 13 amino acids. The V end lost 2 bases, the J end lost 7 bases, and 9 bases lay between the germline ends. This CDR3 is CASSLARSEKLFF. As DNA, the CDR3 is TGCGCCAGCAGCTTAGCCAGGAGTGAAAAACTGTTTTTT.

The CDR3 region has the DNA TGTGCCAGCAGTTCGGAAGGGACACAACACAATGAGCAGTTCTTC. Its protein product is CASSSEGTQHNEQFF. V usage is TRBV6-2 or TRBV6-3 and J usage is TRBJ2-1, with a tentative D call TRBD1 (6 bases). Trimming took off 4 bases at V and 5 bases at J, with 15 bases between the two ends. This CDR3 has 15 amino acids. Looked up from germline, CDR1 is MNHEY and CDR2 is SVGEGT.

This rearrangement joins TRBV5-6 to TRBJ2-7; D is unclear. The germline V gene has CDR1 SGHDT and CDR2 YYEEEE. The V gene lost 0 bases and the J gene lost 4 bases, with 8 bases spanning the gap. This CDR3 has 13 residues. Here the CDR3 reads CASSLVMGYEQYF. The CDR3 coding sequence is TGTGCCAGCAGCTTGGTTATGGGTTACGAGCAGTACTTC.

V gene TRBV6-1 combines with J gene TRBJ2-3; 10 bases map to TRBD2. V was clipped by 6 bases and J by 5 bases; unmatched bases: 5. The CDR3 is 14 residues long. The germline CDR1 and CDR2 sequences are MNHNS and SASEGT. CDR3 bases: TGTGCCAGCAGGAGCGGGGGGGCAATAGATACGCAGTATTTT. It translates to CASRSGGAIDTQYF.